Presented here are 32 T cell receptor beta chains from one specimen sequenced in a study of shared clonotypes between healthy human individuals. The assay was immunoSEQ multiplex PCR, and TCRdb's table has in-frame clones only and misses some. The top ten clones hold about 34% of a sample with around 690,000 clones, roughly 87% of them seen once. Sequencing was done on a sample of memory CD8+ T cells from PBMCs. Documented subset: CD45RO+ cells pooled with CCR7-negative TemRA cells. These receptors originate from a man between 18 and 29 years old in good health. Some clones in this sample may be carry-over from other donors' samples.

CDR3 residues: CAITGGADTIYF. The CDR3 bases are TGTGCCATCACTGGAGGGGCTGACACCATATATTTT. The rearrangement joins TRBV10-3 to TRBJ1-3; weak D call: TRBD1 (5 bases). This CDR3 is 12 amino acids long. V lost 7 bases to trimming and J lost 8 bases, with 12 bases between them. Germline-derived CDR1 and CDR2 are ENHRY and SYGVKD.

CDR3 coding DNA: TGTGCCTGGAGTGACTACAATGAGCAGTTCTTC. It is translated as CAWSDYNEQFF. The V gene is TRBV30, the J gene TRBJ2-1, with D uncertain. Germline V CDR1 and CDR2: GTSNPN, SVGIG (reference sequence). The V and J ends lost 1 base and 3 bases respectively, with 1 base between them. This CDR3 region has 11 residues.

This clone was detected once. The chain joins TRBV4-1 to TRBJ1-2; D is possibly TRBD1 (5 bases). Trimming left V 1 base short and J 0 bases short, with 18 bases between. Germline V lookup: CDR1 MGHRA, CDR2 YSYEKL. This CDR3 has 18 residues. The CDR3 is CASSQAGLGGEANYGYTF. CDR3 DNA: TGCGCCAGCAGCCAAGCCGGACTGGGGGGGGAGGCTAACTATGGCTACACCTTC.

The V gene is TRBV11-2, the J gene TRBJ2-7; the match to TRBD1 covers 10 bases. CDR3 length equals 14 residues. CDR1 and CDR2 (germline): SGHAT, FQNNGV. The junction had 6 bases not matched to a gene; V was cut back by 5 bases and J by 5 bases. The CDR3 is CASSHDRGLHEQYF. DNA for the CDR3: TGTGCCAGCAGCCATGACAGGGGGCTCCACGAGCAGTACTTC.

Details on this clone: The conserved phenylalanine or tryptophan normally closing the CDR3 is absent here, so this likely arose from a read error. It is unclear where the CDR3 begins or ends on the DNA, so no DNA is shown, and the CDR3 is as TCRdb lists it. This chain uses TRBV21-1 with TRBJ2-7; the table's D call, TRBD2, was not checked against the DNA. TRBV21-1 is annotated as a pseudogene. The CDR3 is 9 amino acids long, termini counted. The CDR3 sequence: CASSKTSPG.

V is TRBV5-6 and J is TRBJ2-7; the D gene is possibly TRBD1 (5 bases). The V gene's germline CDR1 is SGHDT and CDR2 YYEEEE. The CDR3 totals 14 residues. With 3 bases removed from V and 3 bases from J, the gap between germline ends came to 13 bases. The CDR3 reads CASSSPEDNYEQYF. The CDR3 coding sequence is TGTGCCAGCAGCTCCCCCGAGGACAACTACGAGCAGTACTTC.

The chain combines TRBV27 with TRBJ2-3; 13 bases are shared with TRBD2. The ends lost 6 bases at V and 4 bases at J; junction bases unmatched: 13. The CDR3 has 18 residues. The germline V gene has CDR1 MNHEY and CDR2 SMNVEV (reference sequence). The CDR3 DNA reads as TGTGCCAGCAGCCCTGGGGTCGGAACTAGCGGGAGGGCAGATACGCAGTATTTT. Translation gives CASSPGVGTSGRADTQYF.

The V and J genes are TRBV15 and TRBJ2-5; possible D gene TRBD2, 6 bases. The germline V gene has CDR1 LNHNV and CDR2 YYDKDF (reference sequence). Trimming removed 3 bases from V and 4 bases from J, with 21 bases in between. The CDR3 totals 17 residues. CDR3 DNA: TGTGCCACCAGCAGGGTCCGGGGACTCCCGGGATCAGAGACCCAGTACTTC. It codes for CATSRVRGLPGSETQYF. The full variable domain, completed using reference TRBV15 and TRBJ2-5, is DAMVIQNPRYQVTQFGKPVTLSCSQTLNHNVMYWYQQKSSQAPKLLFHYYDKDFNNEADTPDNFQSRRPNTSFCFLDIRSPGLGDTAMYLCATSRVRGLPGSETQYFGPGTRLLVL.

The rearrangement joins TRBV27 to TRBJ2-1, with D possibly being TRBD1 (6 bases). The germline V and J ends were trimmed by 2 bases and 8 bases, with 13 bases remaining between them. The CDR3 has 14 amino acids. Germline V gene data show CDR1 as MNHEY and CDR2 as SMNVEV (reference sequence). This chain's CDR3 is CASSLMGGGYEQFF. The DNA for the CDR3 is TGTGCCAGCAGTTTAATGGGTGGGGGCTATGAGCAGTTCTTC.

This sequence joins TRBV7-9 and TRBJ2-3, with D maybe TRBD2 (5 bases). With 4 bases removed from V and 2 bases from J, the gap between germline ends came to 10 bases. Per germline, CDR1 SEHNR and CDR2 FQNEAQ (reference sequence). CDR3 size: 14 residues. The CDR3 spells CASSSQRDTDTQYF. In nucleotides, the CDR3 is TGTGCCAGCAGCTCTCAACGGGACACAGATACGCAGTATTTT.

This chain joins TRBV27 and TRBJ2-7; the match to TRBD2 covers 9 bases. This CDR3 contains 16 residues. The V and J ends lost 6 bases and 7 bases, in that order; junction bases with no gene match: 16. Germline CDR1 MNHEY, CDR2 SMNVEV (reference sequence). Here the CDR3 reads CASSLLGTSTLREQYF. The CDR3 coding sequence is TGTGCCAGCAGCCTACTGGGGACTAGCACCTTGCGGGAGCAGTACTTC.

The V gene is TRBV29-1, the J gene TRBJ2-7; no reliable D call. Germline V gives CDR1 SQVTM, CDR2 ANQGSEA. V lost 8 bases and J lost 5, with 16 bases in between. The CDR3 covers 12 residues. CDR3 nucleotides: TGCAGCCTCCCCGTGGGGTCCGACGAGCAGTACTTC. Protein product: CSLPVGSDEQYF.

The chain employs TRBV30 and TRBJ1-2; D uncertain. The CDR3 length is 10 residues. With 3 bases removed from V and 6 bases from J, the gap between germline ends came to 5 bases. Germline CDR1 reads GTSNPN; CDR2 reads SVGIG (reference sequence). The CDR3 DNA reads TGTGCCTGGAGGGGGAATGGCTACACCTTC. Amino acids: CAWRGNGYTF.

The chain combines TRBV27 with TRBJ1-1, with D maybe TRBD1 (6 bases). The CDR3 length is 17 residues. The germline gives CDR1 MNHEY, CDR2 SMNVEV (reference sequence). V was shortened by 1 base and J by 6 bases, with 21 bases between the two germline ends. The CDR3 DNA reads as TGTGCCAGCAGTTTATTATTCTCGGGGGCTAGTGGATCTGAAGCTTTCTTT. It is translated as CASSLLFSGASGSEAFF.

V and J are TRBV7-3 and TRBJ1-1; no clear D. Germline V gene sequence: CDR1 SGHTA, CDR2 FQGTGA. With 2 bases removed from V and 2 bases from J, the gap between germline ends came to 12 bases. The CDR3 has 15 amino acids. The CDR3 region has the DNA TGTGCCAGCAGCTTATCGGGGAAGGCTAACACTGAAGCTTTCTTT. It encodes CASSLSGKANTEAFF.

V is TRBV7-9 and J is TRBJ2-3; D remains unclear. Per the germline V gene, CDR1 is SEHNR and CDR2 is FQNEAQ (reference sequence). V lost 1 base and J 5 bases, leaving 4 bases between the germline ends. This CDR3 has 12 residues. The CDR3 DNA is TGTGCCAGCAGCTTAGACAAAGATACGCAGTATTTT. It codes for CASSLDKDTQYF.

The CDR3 is CAWRIAVTYEQYF. CDR3 in DNA: TGTGCCTGGAGGATAGCCGTTACCTACGAGCAGTACTTC. The V call is TRBV30, the J call TRBJ2-5; unclear D gene. The last part of the DNA fits TRBJ2-7 better; the J call may be wrong. The CDR3 spans 13 residues. The germline V gene has CDR1 GTSNPN and CDR2 SVGIG (reference sequence).

This rearrangement joins TRBV6-5 to TRBJ1-2, with no clear D. Germline CDR1 reads MNHEY; CDR2 reads SVGAGI. V lost 6 bases to trimming and J lost 0 bases, with 14 bases between them. This CDR3 spans 15 amino acids. The chain's CDR3 is CASRETLLANYGYTF. The CDR3 nucleotides are TGTGCCAGCAGGGAAACCTTATTAGCTAACTATGGCTACACCTTC.

This sequence joins TRBV4-1 and TRBJ2-4; 7 bases agree with TRBD2. With V trimmed by 2 bases and J by 6 bases, 19 bases remained unmatched. Germline CDR1 reads MGHRA; CDR2 reads YSYEKL. The CDR3 spans 19 residues. The CDR3 bases are TGCGCCAGCAGCCAATCGGTCCTAGCGGTATCCGTTTCTGCAAACATTCAGTACTTC. Amino acids: CASSQSVLAVSVSANIQYF.

The chain joins TRBV21-1 to TRBJ2-7; TRBD2 was called by the table and not checked on the DNA. TRBV21-1 constitutes a pseudogene. The CDR3 extends over 14 amino acids. CDR3: CASSKGSTTYEQYF. The CDR3, as DNA: TGTGCCAGCAGCAAAGGAAGCACGACCTACGAGCAGTACTTC.

The chain recombines TRBV7-2 with TRBJ2-3, with D possibly TRBD2 on 6 matching bases. Germline V gene lookup returns CDR1 SGHTA and CDR2 FQGNSA. The V gene lost 5 bases and the J gene lost 2 bases, with 14 bases spanning the gap. The CDR3 has 15 residues. The CDR3 here is CASSPGRRVTDTQYF. The CDR3 DNA reads as TGTGCCAGCAGCCCCGGGAGAAGGGTCACAGATACGCAGTATTTT.

V usage is TRBV6-1 and J usage is TRBJ1-5, with D hard to call. The length of the CDR3 is 14 residues. V was trimmed by 5 bases and J by 0 bases, leaving 8 bases between them. Germline V lookup: CDR1 MNHNS, CDR2 SASEGT. The CDR3 DNA sequence: TGTGCCAGCAGTCCCCTAAATAGCAATCAGCCCCAGCATTTT. Amino acids: CASSPLNSNQPQHF.

The chain recombines TRBV21-1 with TRBJ2-1; TRBD1, the table's D call, lacks a check against the DNA. TRBV21-1 corresponds to a pseudogene. The CDR3 extends over 17 amino acids. In nucleotides, the CDR3 is TGTGCCAGCAGCAAAACTAGGGACAGGGGGCCCCACAATGAGCAGTTCTTC. Amino acid sequence: CASSKTRDRGPHNEQFF.

J is TRBJ1-5 and V is TRBV7-9; no firm D call. The germline V and J ends were trimmed by 1 base and 7 bases, with 8 bases remaining between them. Germline V gene lookup returns CDR1 SEHNR and CDR2 FQNEAQ (reference sequence). CDR3 length equals 13 residues. As DNA, the CDR3 is TGTGCCAGCAGCTTAGACCTTACACAGCCCCAGCATTTT. This codes for CASSLDLTQPQHF.

The rearrangement uses TRBV11-2 and TRBJ2-7; D remains ambiguous. This CDR3 contains 14 residues. V gave up 1 base and J gave up 3 bases, with 10 bases separating them. Germline V gene data show CDR1 as SGHAT and CDR2 as FQNNGV. The CDR3 DNA is TGTGCCAGCAGCTTAGCACAGCTCCTCTACGAGCAGTACTTC. Protein product: CASSLAQLLYEQYF.

The rearrangement joins TRBV19 to TRBJ2-7; 10 nucleotides agree with TRBD2. This CDR3 contains 15 residues. Germline values: CDR1 LNHDA, CDR2 SQIVND (reference sequence). Unmatched junction bases numbered 10, after V lost 7 bases and J lost 4 bases. The CDR3 nucleotides read TGTGCCAGTACGGGATGGGCTAGCGGGAGTTACGAGCAGTACTTC. Its translation is CASTGWASGSYEQYF.

This clone has only one observation. At one boundary the junction diverges from the germline segment, which might be a read error. The genes are TRBV7-2 and TRBJ1-2; D unclear. The germline V gene encodes CDR1 SGHTA and CDR2 FQGNSA. This CDR3 has 11 residues. Here the CDR3 DNA reads TGTGCCAGCAGGTTAGGAGGGGGCTACACCTTC. It is translated as CASRLGGGYTF.

This clone was counted a few times. The chain carries TRBV5-6 and TRBJ1-5, with D unclear. V was clipped by 1 base and J by 3 bases, with 11 bases between them. The CDR3 length is 15 residues. Per germline, CDR1 SGHDT and CDR2 YYEEEE. The CDR3 protein is CASSLSSGLNQPQHF. Written as DNA, the CDR3 is TGTGCCAGCAGCTTGTCGTCAGGCCTCAATCAGCCCCAGCATTTT.

The chain uses TRBV10-3 and TRBJ2-4, with D perhaps TRBD2 (5 bases). Trimming left V 0 bases short and J 7 bases short, with 13 bases between. The V gene's germline CDR1 is ENHRY and CDR2 SYGVKD. The CDR3 has 15 amino acids. The CDR3 coding sequence is TGTGCCATCAGTGAGTCCGACGTCCCGGGGAACATTCAGTACTTC. Protein sequence: CAISESDVPGNIQYF.

The V call is TRBV27, the J call TRBJ1-2, with D hard to call. CDR3 length equals 15 residues. V was trimmed by 0 bases and J by 6 bases, leaving 14 bases between them. From germline, CDR1 is MNHEY and CDR2 SMNVEV (reference sequence). The CDR3 DNA reads as TGTGCCAGCAGTTTATCCCGGGGATCGGTGAATGGCTACACCTTC. It encodes CASSLSRGSVNGYTF.

The gene calls are TRBV28 and TRBJ1-3, with D unclear. The CDR3 contains 15 residues. With 6 bases removed from V and 0 bases from J, the gap between germline ends came to 12 bases. Looked up from germline, CDR1 is MDHEN and CDR2 is SYDVKM. The CDR3 region is CASRPPPVSGNTIYF. The CDR3, as DNA: TGTGCCAGCAGGCCTCCGCCAGTCTCTGGAAACACCATATATTTT.

V is TRBV11-2 and J is TRBJ2-3, with D possibly TRBD1 on 5 matching bases. Trimming took 7 bases from V and 2 from J, leaving 13 bases between them. The CDR3 is 14 amino acids. Germline CDR1 and CDR2: SGHAT and FQNNGV. The CDR3 is CASTQRGNTDTQYF. The CDR3 DNA reads TGTGCCAGCACCCAAAGGGGCAACACAGATACGCAGTATTTT.